This T cell receptor beta chain comes out of a study of blood T cell repertoires in COVID-19. Across the study: The study drew acute and convalescent COVID-19 samples from the United States, Italy and Spain. Nucleic acid was either cDNA or gDNA, and it came from T cells, B-cell-depleted T cells, or PBMCs.

Assay: immunoSEQ multiplex PCR; the TCRdb copy retains only in-frame clones and omits some. Here the sample spans 95,000 to 110,000 clones, around 83% being singletons. Germline CDR1 reads SNHLY; CDR2 reads FYNNEI. V lost 4 bases, J lost 1 base, and 2 bases stayed unmatched. This CDR3 is 14 amino acids long. The rearrangement links TRBV2 to TRBJ1-1; 8 bases are a match to TRBD1. This TCR was recovered from a man between 70 and 80 years old with acute or convalescent COVID-19. The sample comprised peripheral blood. The CDR3 DNA follows: TGTGCCAGCAGTGGTGACAGGGGGAACACTGAAGCTTTCTTT. Its protein product is CASSGDRGNTEAFF.